This T cell receptor (beta chain) was retrieved from a study of blood T cell repertoires in COVID-19. The method was immunoSEQ multiplex PCR; TCRdb's version includes in-frame clones alone and lacks a portion of them. The table has a few hundred thousand clones, about 81% seen once; the top ten hold around 9%. The clonotype originates from a man aged 35-49 years who had recovered from COVID-19. The source material was PBMCs or T cells enriched from blood (not recorded which).

The CDR3 DNA reads TGTGCCAGCAGCCAAGCACGGGTTTCTGGAAACACCATATATTTT. Protein sequence: CASSQARVSGNTIYF. The chain is built from TRBV3-1 (or the pseudogene TRBV3-2) and TRBJ1-3, with no clear D. The germline V and J ends were trimmed by 1 base and 1 base, with 8 bases remaining between them. Germline CDR1 reads LGHDT; CDR2 reads YNNKEL (reference sequence). The CDR3 is 15 amino acids.